This is a list of T cell receptor beta chains from one sample in a study of tumor and adjacent non-tumor tissue in lung cancer. One entry per CDR3 protein results from TCRdb running MiXCR on the multiplex PCR reads. Seen here are 47,000 or so distinct CDR3 sequences, around 67% observed once, and the top ten hold about 29%. Input material: distant non-tumor lung tissue. The receptors come from a woman in her seventies with non-small cell lung cancer. CDR3s include the opening cysteine and the closing phenylalanine or tryptophan. D genes are given only for firm matches. Size is omitted from some rows. Given values are once, few, many or a class for expanded clones.

v_gene,abundance,j_gene,d_gene,CDR3aa,CDR3nt
TRBV11-1,NA,TRBJ1-4,NA,CASSLDYETGTEKLFF,TGTGCCAGCAGCTTAGACTACGAGACAGGAACCGAAAAACTGTTTTTT
TRBV5-6,once,TRBJ2-5,TRBD2,CVSSSGLAGVQYF,TGTGTCAGCAGCTCCGGACTAGCGGGAGTCCAATACTTC
TRBV6-2/TRBV6-3,NA,TRBJ1-2,NA,CASSMSSNYGYTF,TGTGCCAGCAGTATGAGCTCTAACTATGGCTACACTTTC
TRBV4-1,NA,TRBJ2-3,NA,CASSQHDSIDTQYF,TGCGCCAGCAGTCAACATGATAGCATAGATACGCAGTATTTT
TRBV24-1,NA,TRBJ2-1,TRBD1,CATSVRTGPYNEQFF,TGTGCCACCAGTGTGAGGACAGGGCCCTACAATGAGCAGTTCTTC
TRBV5-4,NA,TRBJ1-2,NA,CASSLGGPGVDGHTF,TGTGCCAGCAGCTTGGGGGGGCCAGGGGTGGATGGTCACACCTTC
TRBV6-1,many,TRBJ2-1,NA,CASRKGRKSSYNEQFF,TGTGCCAGCAGAAAGGGGCGGAAGAGCTCCTACAATGAGCAGTTCTTC
TRBV11-3,medium-sized,TRBJ2-1,NA,CASSLDGNNEANEQFF,TGTGCCAGCAGCTTAGACGGGAACAATGAGGCGAATGAGCAGTTCTTC
TRBV10-3,NA,TRBJ1-2,NA,CAFHPGQNNYGYTF,TGTGCCTTCCATCCGGGACAAAATAACTATGGCTACACATTC
TRBV30,many,TRBJ2-7,NA,CAWSRGNEQYF,TGTGCCTGGAGTAGAGGTAACGAGCAGTACTTC
TRBV20-1,once,TRBJ2-3,NA,CSASGGAGIGTDTQYF,TGCAGTGCTAGTGGGGGGGCCGGGATAGGAACAGATACGCAGTATTTT
TRBV4-1,NA,TRBJ2-3,NA,CASSQIRLTGPSDTQYF,TGCGCCAGCAGCCAAATCAGGTTGACAGGACCCTCGGATACACAGTATTTT
TRBV20-1,many,TRBJ2-7,NA,CSAPRQAAYEQYF,TGCAGTGCTCCCAGACAGGCAGCCTACGAGCAGTACTTC
TRBV5-1,NA,TRBJ2-1,NA,CASSFLHEQFF,TGCGCCAGCAGCTTCCTCCATGAGCAGTTCTTC
TRBV28,many,TRBJ1-2,TRBD1,CASSKPRDRDYGYTF,TGTGCCAGCAGCAAGCCTCGGGACAGGGATTATGGCTACACCTTC
TRBV29-1,NA,TRBJ2-7,TRBD2,CSVEISGGHEQYF,TGCAGCGTTGAAATTAGCGGGGGCCACGAGCAGTACTTT
TRBV6-5,NA,TRBJ1-2,TRBD1,CASRTPGARGGYGYIF,TGTGCCAGCAGGACTCCCGGGGCTAGAGGGGGCTATGGCTACATCTTC
TRBV5-1,many,TRBJ2-3,NA,CASALLNPADTQYF,TGCGCCAGCGCTCTACTTAACCCCGCAGATACGCAGTATTTT
TRBV5-1,NA,TRBJ2-1,TRBD1,CASSLAPDRGDNEQFF,TGCGCCAGCAGCTTGGCCCCGGACAGGGGAGACAATGAGCAGTTCTTC
TRBV6-6,once,TRBJ2-3,TRBD1,CASISGTGRADTQYF,TGCGCCAGCATTTCCGGGACAGGGCGTGCAGATACACAGTATTTT
TRBV6-6,NA,TRBJ2-3,TRBD1,CASSYLRGQGSTVTQYF,TGTGCAAGCAGTTACCTCCGAGGACAGGGGAGCACAGTTACGCAGTATTTT
TRBV6-5,medium-sized,TRBJ1-2,NA,CASSYSLVENYGYTF,TGTGCCAGCAGTTACTCGCTGGTGGAAAACTATGGCTACACCTTC
TRBV15,NA,TRBJ1-2,TRBD1,CATSSLAEGQGNYGYTF,TGTGCCACCAGCAGCCTCGCGGAGGGACAGGGTAACTATGGCTACACCTTC
TRBV29-1,NA,TRBJ1-5,NA,CSVVTRVHQPQHF,TGCAGCGTTGTTACAAGGGTCCATCAGCCACAGCATTTT
TRBV24-1,few,TRBJ2-1,TRBD2,CATTGLAGDEQFF,TGTGCCACCACGGGACTAGCGGGAGATGAGCAGTTCTTC
TRBV29-1,once,TRBJ2-3,TRBD1,CNVEMDRGISDTQYF,TGCAATGTTGAAATGGACAGGGGAATTTCAGATACGCAGTATTTT
TRBV6-2/TRBV6-3,NA,TRBJ2-3,TRBD2,CANSTIGLAGAPRSDTQYF,TGTGCTAACAGTACAATAGGACTAGCGGGAGCCCCTCGATCAGATACGCAGTATTTT
TRBV20-1,few,TRBJ2-1,TRBD2,CSLGGLAEDNEQFF,TGCAGTTTGGGCGGACTAGCGGAAGACAATGAGCAGTTCTTC
TRBV5-1,once,TRBJ2-3,TRBD2,CASSSTSGITDTQYF,TGCGCCAGCAGCTCGACTAGCGGCATCACAGATACTCAGTATTTT
TRBV5-1,NA,TRBJ2-5,TRBD2,CASSVLAGEPETQYF,TGCGCCAGCAGCGTCCTAGCGGGAGAACCAGAGACCCAGTACTTC
TRBV11-1,NA,TRBJ2-7,NA,CASSSVGREQYF,TGCGCCAGCAGCTCTGTAGGGAGGGAGCAGTACTTC
TRBV5-1,NA,TRBJ2-3,NA,CASGRASDTQYF,TGCGCCAGCGGTCGGGCTTCAGATACGCAATATTTT
TRBV11-2,many,TRBJ2-3,NA,CASSLTDTQYF,TGTGCCAGCAGCTTAACAGATACGCAGTATTTT
TRBV6-5,NA,TRBJ2-1,TRBD2,CASQPGTSPHEQFF,TGTGCCAGCCAACCAGGGACTAGCCCCCATGAGCAGTTCTTC
TRBV11-3,NA,TRBJ2-1,NA,CTSSPGTSAYNEQLF,TGTACCAGCAGCCCTGGGACCAGCGCTTACAATGAGCAGCTCTTC
TRBV29-1,NA,TRBJ2-5,TRBD1,CIVAQGTGQEAQYF,TGCATCGTCGCGCAAGGGACAGGCCAAGAGGCCCAGTACTTC
TRBV20-1,NA,TRBJ1-1,TRBD1,CSAFYRGGVRSTEAFF,TGCAGTGCTTTTTACAGGGGAGGGGTTCGTAGCACTGAAGCTTTCTTT
TRBV28,many,TRBJ2-5,TRBD1,CASSLGQGRGETQYF,TGTGCCAGCAGTTTAGGACAGGGTAGAGGAGAGACCCAGTACTTC
TRBV10-3,NA,TRBJ1-2,TRBD1,CTVSESGQGLYGYTF,TGTACCGTCAGTGAGTCAGGACAGGGGCTCTATGGCTACACCTTC
TRBV7-9,NA,TRBJ2-1,NA,CASSQSVYNERFF,TGTGCCAGCAGTCAGTCTGTCTACAATGAGCGCTTCTTC
TRBV6-2/TRBV6-3,many,TRBJ1-1,NA,CASSYGTEAFF,TGTGCCAGCAGTTACGGCACTGAAGCTTTCTTT
TRBV4-1,once,TRBJ2-7,NA,CANSQGGQATYEQYF,TGCGCCAACAGCCAAGGTGGCCAAGCAACTTACGAGCAGTACTTC
TRBV18,NA,TRBJ2-7,TRBD1,CASSPNFGQGNYEQYF,TGTGCCAGCTCACCAAATTTCGGACAGGGTAATTACGAGCAGTACTTC
TRBV28,NA,TRBJ1-2,NA,CASSIGTDNYGYTF,TGTGCCAGCAGTATTGGAACGGATAACTATGGCTACACCTTC
TRBV9,NA,TRBJ2-3,NA,CASSALGQGISTDTQYF,TGTGCCAGCAGCGCCCTTGGTCAAGGGATAAGCACAGATACGCAGTATTTT
TRBV4-1,NA,TRBJ1-1,NA,CPSSHQTENTEAFF,TGCCCCAGTAGCCACCAGACAGAGAACACTGAAGCTTTCTTT
TRBV29-1,NA,TRBJ2-7,NA,CSVRVLGAFTYEQYF,TGCAGCGTCCGCGTGCTGGGGGCGTTCACCTACGAGCAATACTTC
TRBV7-9,many,TRBJ2-7,NA,CASSPGTARGEQYF,TGTGCCAGCAGCCCCGGGACGGCTAGAGGCGAGCAGTACTTC
TRBV4-2,NA,TRBJ2-1,NA,CASSQDRLEWSSYNEQFF,TGCGCCAGCAGCCAAGATCGACTAGAGTGGAGCTCCTACAATGAGCAGTTCTTC
TRBV14,medium-sized,TRBJ1-2,NA,CASSQDRVGTIFYGYTF,TGTGCCAGCAGCCAAGATAGGGTCGGGACAATTTTCTATGGCTACACCTTC
TRBV4-2,NA,TRBJ2-1,NA,CASSQESAYNGPSYNEQFF,TGTGCCAGCAGCCAAGAAAGTGCCTACAACGGGCCGAGCTACAATGAGCAGTTCTTC
TRBV28,NA,TRBJ2-1,NA,CATLIGGKGNEQFF,TGTGCCACCCTGATCGGTGGTAAGGGCAATGAGCAGTTCTTC
TRBV6-1,few,TRBJ1-4,NA,CVSSEVQGNEKLFF,TGTGTCAGCAGCGAAGTACAGGGTAATGAGAAACTGTTTTTT
TRBV12-3/TRBV12-4,NA,TRBJ2-3,TRBD1,CASSLTGFQPQYF,TGTGCCAGCAGCTTGACAGGGTTTCAGCCACAGTATTTT
TRBV11-3,NA,TRBJ2-2,NA,CASSFDSITGELFF,TGTGCCAGCAGCTTCGACAGTATCACAGGGGAGCTGTTTTTT